This entry lists 18 T cell receptor beta chains sequenced from one sample in a study of blood T cell repertoires in COVID-19. Produced via immunoSEQ multiplex PCR; TCRdb's table is partial and in-frame only. The sample lists about 170,000 clones, roughly 88% seen once, with 2.9% in the top ten. The specimen was peripheral blood. Receptor source: a woman aged 55-75 years with acute or convalescent COVID-19.

The chain combines TRBV3-1 (or the pseudogene TRBV3-2) with TRBJ2-1; D gene unclear. CDR1 is LGHDT and CDR2 is YNNKEL in the germline V gene (reference sequence). This CDR3 is built from 13 residues. V shed 2 bases and J shed 6 bases, with 8 bases lying between them. The CDR3: CASSQLVSNEQFF. As DNA, the CDR3 is TGTGCCAGCAGCCAACTAGTTAGCAATGAGCAGTTCTTC.

V and J are TRBV9 and TRBJ1-1; D unclear. Between the trimmed V and J ends, which lost 0 bases and 6 bases, there was a span of 6 bases. CDR3 length: 12 amino acids. Germline V gene lookup returns CDR1 SGDLS and CDR2 YYNGEE. The CDR3 DNA reads as TGTGCCAGCAGCGTAGGAGGGCCTGAAGCTTTCTTT. Translating it yields CASSVGGPEAFF.

The chain combines TRBV3-1 (or the pseudogene TRBV3-2) with TRBJ2-2; 10 positions agree with TRBD1. V was clipped by 0 bases and J by 6 bases; unmatched bases: 4. The CDR3 runs 16 residues. CDR1 and CDR2 from the germline V gene are LGHDT and YNNKEL (reference sequence). The CDR3 spells CASSQERQGAAGELFF. The CDR3 DNA reads as TGTGCCAGCAGCCAAGAAAGACAGGGGGCCGCCGGGGAGCTGTTTTTT.

The sample holds a few counts of this clone. This chain uses TRBV10-3 with TRBJ1-6; weak D call: TRBD1 (6 bases). This CDR3 region has 16 residues. The V gene's germline CDR1 is ENHRY and CDR2 SYGVKD. Trimming removed 3 bases at V and 7 bases at J, with 16 bases between. CDR3 sequence (DNA): TGTGCCATCAGTGACTTCTCCAGGGGAGGGAATTCACCCCTCCACTTT. It encodes CAISDFSRGGNSPLHF.

CDR3 protein: CASSSPTGTGSGSPLHF. CDR3 nucleotides: TGTGCCAGCAGCTCACCAACCGGGACAGGGTCTGGTTCACCCCTCCACTTT. The chain is built from TRBV7-9 and TRBJ1-6, with TRBD1 identical over 9 bases. CDR3 length: 17 amino acids. The ends lost 4 bases at V and 9 bases at J; junction bases unmatched: 13. The V gene's germline CDR1 is SEHNR and CDR2 FQNEAQ (reference sequence).

This clone was seen a handful of times. The J gene is TRBJ1-6, the V gene TRBV4-3; D is undetermined. The CDR3 sequence is 15 residues long. Deletions cut 1 base from V and 7 bases from J, with 11 bases between. Germline V gene sequence: CDR1 LGHNA, CDR2 YSLEER. The CDR3 DNA follows: TGCGCCAGCAGCCAAGGCGACGACGGGAATTCACCCCTCCACTTT. Translating gives CASSQGDDGNSPLHF.

The chain has TRBV5-5 and TRBJ1-1; D ambiguous. CDR1 is SGHKS and CDR2 is YYEKEE in the germline V gene (reference sequence). The CDR3 spans 14 residues. V gave up 5 bases and J gave up 1 base, with 12 bases separating them. This CDR3 is CASSPGGQNTEAFF. The DNA for the CDR3 is TGTGCCAGCAGTCCGGGTGGTCAGAACACTGAAGCTTTCTTT.

CDR3 sequence: CASSRGGQGAFETQYF. The CDR3 region has the DNA TGTGCCAGCAGCCGTGGCGGACAGGGGGCATTCGAGACCCAGTACTTC. J is TRBJ2-5 and V is TRBV4-2, with 11 bases aligning to TRBD1. Trimming removed 4 bases from V and 5 bases from J; junction bases left unmatched: 9. This CDR3 comprises 16 residues. Germline CDR1 is LGHNA and CDR2 is YNFKEQ.

The J gene is TRBJ2-5, the V gene TRBV7-2, with D perhaps TRBD1 (5 bases). V lost 1 base, J lost 5 bases, and 11 bases lay in between. CDR3 length equals 14 residues. Germline V lookup: CDR1 SGHTA, CDR2 FQGNSA. This chain's CDR3 is CASSLVTGQETQYF. Here the CDR3 DNA reads TGTGCCAGCAGCTTAGTAACAGGCCAGGAGACCCAGTACTTC.

CDR3 loop: CASSLTGTGNTGELFF. The CDR3 DNA reads as TGTGCCAGCAGCCTAACCGGGACAGGAAACACCGGGGAGCTGTTTTTT. The V call is TRBV7-9, the J call TRBJ2-2; 8 nucleotides agree with TRBD1. Germline lookup yields CDR1 SEHNR and CDR2 FQNEAQ (reference sequence). The CDR3 sequence is 16 residues long. Losses at the gene ends were 5 bases for V and 2 bases for J; bases not matched to a gene: 7.

The genes are TRBV20-1 and TRBJ2-6; 11 bases line up with TRBD1. Germline lookup yields CDR1 DFQATT and CDR2 SNEGSKA (reference sequence). The length of the CDR3 is 16 residues. Losses at the gene ends were 3 bases for V and 4 bases for J; bases not matched to a gene: 5. The CDR3 sequence is CSASGQGAAGANVLTF. In nucleotides, the CDR3 is TGCAGTGCTAGTGGACAGGGGGCGGCGGGGGCCAACGTCCTGACTTTC.

This clone has only a few counts. The chain couples TRBV19 to TRBJ1-2; D is undetermined. V gave up 5 bases and J gave up 7 bases, with 14 bases separating them. Germline V gives CDR1 LNHDA, CDR2 SQIVND (reference sequence). The CDR3 contains 13 residues. The CDR3: CASSSQALGGYTF. CDR3 DNA: TGTGCCAGTAGTTCGCAGGCCTTGGGTGGCTACACCTTC.

V usage is TRBV6-6 and J usage is TRBJ1-4; 10 nucleotides agree with TRBD1. This CDR3 has 14 amino acids. CDR1 is MNHNY, CDR2 SVGAGI, per germline (reference sequence). The V gene end was trimmed by 6 bases and the J gene end by 8 bases; junction bases not matched to a gene: 6. In DNA form, the CDR3 reads TGTGCCAGCAGCCCGGGACAGGGGAGGGAAAAACTGTTTTTT. Translation gives CASSPGQGREKLFF.

The rearrangement uses TRBV28 and TRBJ2-1; TRBD1 might be the D (7 bases). Deletions cut 6 bases from V and 5 bases from J, with 11 bases between. The CDR3 is 13 amino acids. The germline gives CDR1 MDHEN, CDR2 SYDVKM. The chain's CDR3 is CASRQGRNNEQFF. The CDR3 DNA follows: TGTGCCAGCAGACAGGGGAGGAACAATGAGCAGTTCTTC.

The J gene is TRBJ1-4, the V gene TRBV28, with D possibly TRBD1 on 5 matching bases. Trimming removed 2 bases at V and 6 bases at J, with 13 bases between. The germline V gene has CDR1 MDHEN and CDR2 SYDVKM. The CDR3 length is 15 residues. CDR3 amino acids: CASSLGGKGDEKLFF. CDR3 in DNA: TGTGCCAGCAGTTTAGGGGGGAAAGGAGATGAAAAACTGTTTTTT.

On this clone: Other DNA sequences from this sample encode an identical CDR3 as well. This chain connects TRBV27 to TRBJ2-7; weak D call: TRBD2 (5 bases). This CDR3 comprises 11 residues. Germline V CDR1 and CDR2: MNHEY, SMNVEV (reference sequence). V was pared by 2 bases and J by 6 bases, with 5 bases between. The CDR3: CASSLGGEQYF. In nucleotides, the CDR3 is TGTGCCAGCAGTTTAGGAGGCGAGCAGTACTTC.

V gene TRBV12-3 or TRBV12-4 combines with J gene TRBJ1-1; 7 nucleotides agree with TRBD1. The V gene end was trimmed by 5 bases and the J gene end by 1 base; junction bases not matched to a gene: 1. The CDR3 loop spans 13 amino acids. The CDR3, as DNA: TGTGCCAGCAGTGGGGACAGGAACACTGAAGCTTTCTTT. It translates to CASSGDRNTEAFF.

The rearrangement links TRBV28 to TRBJ1-2; maybe TRBD1 (6 bases). The CDR3 runs to 14 residues. With 4 bases removed from V and 8 bases from J, the gap between germline ends came to 17 bases. The V gene's germline CDR1 is MDHEN and CDR2 SYDVKM. The CDR3 sequence is CASSYPGEPRGYTF. As DNA, the CDR3 is TGTGCCAGCAGTTACCCAGGGGAACCTCGGGGCTACACCTTC.